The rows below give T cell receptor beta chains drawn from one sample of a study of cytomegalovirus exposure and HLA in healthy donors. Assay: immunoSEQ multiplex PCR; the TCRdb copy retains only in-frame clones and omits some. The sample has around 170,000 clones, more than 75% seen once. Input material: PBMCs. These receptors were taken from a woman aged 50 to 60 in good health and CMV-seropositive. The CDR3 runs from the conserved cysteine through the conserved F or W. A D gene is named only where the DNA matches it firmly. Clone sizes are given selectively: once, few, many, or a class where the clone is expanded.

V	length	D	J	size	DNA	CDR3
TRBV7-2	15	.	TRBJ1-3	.	TGTGCCAGCAGCCAGGGTGGCGGATCTGGAAACACCATATATTTT	CASSQGGGSGNTIYF
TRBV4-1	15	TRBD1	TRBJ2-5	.	TGCGCCAGCAGCCGAGCTGACAGGGGTAAAAAGACCCAGTACTTC	CASSRADRGKKTQYF
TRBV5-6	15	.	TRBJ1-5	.	TGTGCCAGCAGCTGGGGGGCGGGGGCGGCGCAGCCCCAGCATTTT	CASSWGAGAAQPQHF
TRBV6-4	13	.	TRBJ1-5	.	TGTGCCAGCAGTGTTACCGGGAATCAGCCCCAGCATTTT	CASSVTGNQPQHF
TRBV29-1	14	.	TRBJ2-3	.	TGCAGCGTTGAAGGGGGCAAAGGCACAGATACGCAGTATTTT	CSVEGGKGTDTQYF
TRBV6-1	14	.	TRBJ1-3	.	TGTGGGGCCGAAAGCTGGGCCTCTGGAAACACCATATATTTT	CGAESWASGNTIYF
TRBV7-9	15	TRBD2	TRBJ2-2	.	TGTTCCAGCAGCAAAATCGGGGGGGACACCGGGGAGCTGTTTTTT	CSSSKIGGDTGELFF
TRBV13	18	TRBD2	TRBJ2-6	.	TGTGCCAGCAGCTTAGGACCGGGCGGGGGGACTGGGGCCGACGTCCTGACTTTC	CASSLGPGGGTGADVLTF
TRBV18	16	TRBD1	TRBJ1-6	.	TGTGCCAGCTCACTAACCGGGACAGGGGAGGGTTCACCCCTCCACTTT	CASSLTGTGEGSPLHF
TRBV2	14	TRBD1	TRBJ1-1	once	TGTGCCAGCAGGGGACAGGGGTTGGACACTGAAGCTTTCTTT	CASRGQGLDTEAFF
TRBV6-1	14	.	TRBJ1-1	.	TGTGCCAGCAGTGAAGTTCGGGGGAACACTGAAGCTTTCTTT	CASSEVRGNTEAFF
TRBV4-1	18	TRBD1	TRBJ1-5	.	TGCGCCAGCAGCCAAATAAAACAGGGGGCGAAGGGCCATCAGCCCCAGCATTTT	CASSQIKQGAKGHQPQHF
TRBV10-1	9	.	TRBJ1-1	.	TGCGCCGGCCCACCGCCCGCTTTCTTT	CAGPPPAFF
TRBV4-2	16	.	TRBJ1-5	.	TGTGCCAGCAGCCAAGAAAATTGGGCAGCTGGTCCGCCCCAGCATTTT	CASSQENWAAGPPQHF
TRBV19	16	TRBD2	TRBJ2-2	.	TGTGCCAGTAGTATTCCCCGGGGGGCGAACACCGGGGAGCTGTTTTTT	CASSIPRGANTGELFF
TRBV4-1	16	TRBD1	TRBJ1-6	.	TGCGCCAGCAGCCAAGATCCCCTCGGACAGGGACCACCCCTCCACTTT	CASSQDPLGQGPPLHF
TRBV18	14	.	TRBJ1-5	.	TGTGCCAGCTCACCACCCGGGATCAATCAGCCCCAGCATTTT	CASSPPGINQPQHF
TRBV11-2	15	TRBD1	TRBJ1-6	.	TGTGCCAGCAGCCCTCCGGGACAGGCCAGTTCACCCCTCCACTTT	CASSPPGQASSPLHF
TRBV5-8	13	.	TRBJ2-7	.	TGTGCCAGCCCTGGCGACTTAGCCTACGAGCAGTACTTC	CASPGDLAYEQYF
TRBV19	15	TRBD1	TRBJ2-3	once	TGTGCCAGTAGTATCGGGACAGGGATCACAGATACGCAGTATTTT	CASSIGTGITDTQYF
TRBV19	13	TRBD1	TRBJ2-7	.	TGTGCCAGTAGCGACAGGGGGGACGACGAGCAGTACTTC	CASSDRGDDEQYF
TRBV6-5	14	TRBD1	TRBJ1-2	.	TGTGCCAGCAGTTCCGGACAGGGATCCTATGGCTACACCTTC	CASSSGQGSYGYTF
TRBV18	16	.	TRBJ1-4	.	TGTGCCAGCTCACCACTCCCGGTCATGGCTAATGAAAAACTGTTTTTT	CASSPLPVMANEKLFF
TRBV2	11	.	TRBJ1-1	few	TGTGCCAGCAGTGAATCTCGTGAAGCTTTCTTT	CASSESREAFF
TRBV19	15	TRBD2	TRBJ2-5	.	TGTGCCAGTAGTATAGACGGGGGGATGGGCGGGACCCAGTACTTC	CASSIDGGMGGTQYF
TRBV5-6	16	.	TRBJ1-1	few	TGTGCCAGCAGCTTGACGGCGGGGGGGTTGAACACTGAAGCTTTCTTT	CASSLTAGGLNTEAFF
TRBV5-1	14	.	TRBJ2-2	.	TGCGCCAGCAGCTTGGTTCAGAACACCGGGGAGCTGTTTTTT	CASSLVQNTGELFF
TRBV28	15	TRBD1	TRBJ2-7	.	TGTGCCAGCAGCTCACGGGACAGGGTAGGGTACGAGCAGTACTTC	CASSSRDRVGYEQYF
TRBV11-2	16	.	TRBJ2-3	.	TGTGCCAGCAGCCTAGCCCGGTCTGCGTTCGGAGATACGCAGTATTTT	CASSLARSAFGDTQYF
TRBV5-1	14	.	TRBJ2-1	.	TGCGCCACCTCGTTCGAGGTATCTACGGGGGAGCAGTTCTTC	CATSFEVSTGEQFF
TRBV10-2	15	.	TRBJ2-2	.	TGCGCCAGCAGTGTACAGGGACCGAACACCGGGGAGCTGTTTTTT	CASSVQGPNTGELFF
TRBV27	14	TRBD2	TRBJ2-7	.	TGTGCCAGCAGTTGGGGGGGGGTCGACCCTAGGCAGTACTTC	CASSWGGVDPRQYF
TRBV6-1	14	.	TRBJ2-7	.	TGTGCCAGCAGCCGAACAGGGTACCCCTACGAGCAGTACTTC	CASSRTGYPYEQYF
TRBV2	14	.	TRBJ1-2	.	TGTGCCAGCAGTGAAAGTGTAAGCGGGGATGGCTACACCTTC	CASSESVSGDGYTF
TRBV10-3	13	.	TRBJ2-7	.	TGTGCCATCACCGAGCCAGGGAAGGACGAGCAGTACTTC	CAITEPGKDEQYF
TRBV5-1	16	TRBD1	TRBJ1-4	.	TGCGCCAGCAGCCGTCAGGGGGCAGAAACTAATGAAAAACTGTTTTTT	CASSRQGAETNEKLFF
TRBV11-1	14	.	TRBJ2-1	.	TGTGCCAGCAGCTTAGCGACGACTGGGAATGAGCAGTTCTTC	CASSLATTGNEQFF
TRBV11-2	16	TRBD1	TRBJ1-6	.	TGTGCCAGCAGCTTTTCTAGGGACAGGGAAAATTCACCCCTCCACTTT	CASSFSRDRENSPLHF
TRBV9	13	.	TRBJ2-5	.	TGTGCCAGCAGCGAGGGGGGGGAAGAGACCCAGTACTTC	CASSEGGEETQYF
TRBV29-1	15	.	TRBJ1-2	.	TGCAGCGCGAGCTTTGCGGGGAGGGATTCCTATGGCTACACCTTC	CSASFAGRDSYGYTF
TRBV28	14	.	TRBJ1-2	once	TGTGCCAGCAGGCGGGACTTCACCTCACCTGGCTACACCTTC	CASRRDFTSPGYTF
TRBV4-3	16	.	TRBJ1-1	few	TGCGCCAGCAGCCAAGATGGCGGCAGGGTGGGCACTGAAGCTTTCTTT	CASSQDGGRVGTEAFF